This T cell receptor (beta chain) was sequenced for a study of molecular identifiers for immune sequencing clone quantification. V was clipped by 3 bases and J by 3 bases; unmatched bases: 2. Per germline, CDR1 LGHNA and CDR2 YSLEER. This CDR3 has 14 amino acids. General observations from the study: Effector cells kept over 98% of their molecules in clones above 20 RNA copies, while naive cells kept under 1% there. Reports indicate spiked Jurkat TCR RNA from one cell could be found among 900,000 to 1,000,000 naive cells.

MiXCR, run by TCRdb on the PCR reads, gives a single entry per CDR3 protein. Counted here are some 650,000 distinct CDR3 sequences, less than 20% occurring once; the ten biggest clones make up under 0.95%. There are a few counts of this clonotype. What it recognizes is unknown. Specimen: naive CD8+ T cells from blood, with Jurkat cell RNA spiked in. Indicated subset: FACS-sorted CD8+CD4-CCR7+CD45RA+ naive T cells. The clonotype comes from a human donor in good health. Some libraries in this study had Jurkat cell RNA spiked in. This sequence joins TRBV4-3 and TRBJ2-3, with 8 nucleotides matching TRBD2. The CDR3 spells CASSHGGETDTQYF. The CDR3, as DNA: TGCGCCAGCAGCCACGGGGGGGAAACAGATACGCAGTATTTT.